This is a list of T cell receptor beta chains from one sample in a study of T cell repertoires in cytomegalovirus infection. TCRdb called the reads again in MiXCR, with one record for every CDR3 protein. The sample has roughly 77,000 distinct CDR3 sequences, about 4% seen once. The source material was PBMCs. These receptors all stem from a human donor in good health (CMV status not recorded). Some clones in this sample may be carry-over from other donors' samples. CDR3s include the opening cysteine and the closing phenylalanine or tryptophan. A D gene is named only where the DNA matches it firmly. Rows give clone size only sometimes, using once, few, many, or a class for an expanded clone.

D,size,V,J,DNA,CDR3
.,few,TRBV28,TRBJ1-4,TGTGCCAGCAGTTTTCCCTCATCCGCAACTAATGAAAAACTGTTTTTT,CASSFPSSATNEKLFF
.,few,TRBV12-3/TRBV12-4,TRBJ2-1,TGTGCCAGCAGTTTTAGGCCACTGTGGGATGAGCAGTTCTTC,CASSFRPLWDEQFF
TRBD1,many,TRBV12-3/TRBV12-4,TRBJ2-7,TGTGCCAGCAGCTCCGGGACAGGGCGCGAGCAGTACTTC,CASSSGTGREQYF
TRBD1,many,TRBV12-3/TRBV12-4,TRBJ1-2,TGTGCCAGCAGTCTGGACAGGGCCCCTGGAGGCTACACCTTC,CASSLDRAPGGYTF
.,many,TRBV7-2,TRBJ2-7,TGTGCCAGCAGCTTACGTTCACTCCACTACGAGCAGTACTTC,CASSLRSLHYEQYF
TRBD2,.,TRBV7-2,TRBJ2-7,TGTGCCAGCAGCCCCTCGGGCGGGGGGGCCTACGAGCAGTACTTC,CASSPSGGGAYEQYF
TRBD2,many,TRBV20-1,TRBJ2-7,TGCAGTGCTATGCTAGCGGGAGCTCGCTACGAGCAGTACTTC,CSAMLAGARYEQYF
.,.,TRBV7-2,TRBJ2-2,TGTGCCAGCAGCTCATTTAGATTCCCGACTAGTCCTAACACCGGGGAGCTGTTTTTT,CASSSFRFPTSPNTGELFF
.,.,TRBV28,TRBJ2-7,TGTGCCAGCAGTTCCCGGGAATCAATATCCTACGAGCAGTACTTC,CASSSRESISYEQYF
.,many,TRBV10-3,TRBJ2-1,TGTGCCATCAGTGAGTCGTTGAATTCCAATGAGCAGTTCTTC,CAISESLNSNEQFF
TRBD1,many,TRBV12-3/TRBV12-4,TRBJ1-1,TGTGCCAGCAGTTTGTCGGGGGGACAGGGAGAAGCTTTCTTT,CASSLSGGQGEAFF
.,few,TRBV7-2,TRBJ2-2,TGTGCCAGCAGCTTAGTGTCGAGGTCCGGGGAGCTGTTTTTT,CASSLVSRSGELFF
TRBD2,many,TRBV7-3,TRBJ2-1,TGTGCCAGCAGCTTAAAAGCGGGAGTATCCTACAATGAGCAGTTCTTC,CASSLKAGVSYNEQFF
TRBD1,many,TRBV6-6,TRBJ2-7,TGTGCCAGCAGTTACAGGGACAGGTTCTACGAGCAGTACTTC,CASSYRDRFYEQYF
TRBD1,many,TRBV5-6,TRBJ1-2,TGTGCCAGCAGCTTGACCGACAGGGATCGTGGCTACACCTTC,CASSLTDRDRGYTF
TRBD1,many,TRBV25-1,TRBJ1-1,TGTGCCAGCAGTGAATTCCAAATGGGACAGGGGTTGTCGAGGACTGAAGCTTTCTTT,CASSEFQMGQGLSRTEAFF
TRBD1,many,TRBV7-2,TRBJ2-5,TGTGCCAGCAGCGTCGGGACAGGGGGTGAGACCCAGTACTTC,CASSVGTGGETQYF
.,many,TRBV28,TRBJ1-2,TGTGCCAGCAGTCGTTTCCGGAATGGCTACACCTTC,CASSRFRNGYTF
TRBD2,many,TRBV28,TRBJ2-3,TGTGCCAGCAGTTTTTTAGCGGGAACAGATACGCAGTATTTT,CASSFLAGTDTQYF
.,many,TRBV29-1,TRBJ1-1,TGCAGCGGACTGAACACTGAAGCTTTCTTT,CSGLNTEAFF
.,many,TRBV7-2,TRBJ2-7,TGTGCCAGCAGCCCCCGTGCGGTCGCTAGTGGGCACGAGCAGTACTTC,CASSPRAVASGHEQYF
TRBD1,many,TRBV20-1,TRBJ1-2,TGCAGTGCTAGAAACCGGGACAGGGGGCAATATGGCTACACCTTC,CSARNRDRGQYGYTF
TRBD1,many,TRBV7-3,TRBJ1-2,TGTGCCAGTGCCCGGGACAGGAGTAACTATGGCTACACCTTC,CASARDRSNYGYTF
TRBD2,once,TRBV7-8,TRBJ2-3,TGTGCCAGCAGCTTAGAACCCGGACTAGCGAGTGCAGATACGCAGTATTTT,CASSLEPGLASADTQYF
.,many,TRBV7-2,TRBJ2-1,TGTGCCAGCAGCTACTTCTGGGGGGGCGCGGTGGAGCAGTTCTTC,CASSYFWGGAVEQFF
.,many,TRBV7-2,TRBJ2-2,TGTGCCAGCAGCTTAGCCGTCCCCGGGGAGCTGTTTTTT,CASSLAVPGELFF
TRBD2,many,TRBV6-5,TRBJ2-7,TGTGCCAGCAGTTTGACTAGCGACTCCTACGAGCAGTACTTC,CASSLTSDSYEQYF
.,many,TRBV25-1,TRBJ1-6,TGTGCCAGCAGTCGGGAAGGAAATTCACCCCTCCACTTT,CASSREGNSPLHF
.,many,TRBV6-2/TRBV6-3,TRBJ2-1,TGTGCCAGCTCCGGCTATGAAGGTCATGAGCAGTTCTTC,CASSGYEGHEQFF
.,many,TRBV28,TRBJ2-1,TGTGCCAGCAGTTTATACGGGACACAGTTCTTC,CASSLYGTQFF
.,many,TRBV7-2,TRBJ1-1,TGTGCCAGCAGCTTAAGTGGAGGGGTGAACACTGAAGCTTTCTTT,CASSLSGGVNTEAFF
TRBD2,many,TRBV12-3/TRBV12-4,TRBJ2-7,TGTGCCAGCAGTCCCACAGGACTAGCGCGTTACGAGCAGTACTTC,CASSPTGLARYEQYF
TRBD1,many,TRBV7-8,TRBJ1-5,TGTGCCAGCAGCTTAGGGACAGGGGATCGCGTCAATCAGCCCCAGCATTTT,CASSLGTGDRVNQPQHF
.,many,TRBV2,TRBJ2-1,TGTGCCAGCAGTGAATCCCTAGTTTACAATGAGCAGTTCTTC,CASSESLVYNEQFF
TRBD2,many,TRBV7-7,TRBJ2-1,TGTGCTAGCAGCTTACAGCAGCCGACTAGCGGGGGATTTAATACTGAGCAGTTCTTC,CASSLQQPTSGGFNTEQFF
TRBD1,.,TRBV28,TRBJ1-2,TGTGCCAGCAACGACAGGGCGTTTGGCGGCTACACCTTC,CASNDRAFGGYTF
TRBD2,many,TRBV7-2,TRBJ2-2,TGTGCCAGCAGCGCGACTAGCGGGAGAAACGGGGAGCTGTTTTTT,CASSATSGRNGELFF
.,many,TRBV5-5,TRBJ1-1,TGTGCCAGCAGCACCTTGGAATCGGGGGGCCTTTTGGCTTTCTTT,CASSTLESGGLLAFF
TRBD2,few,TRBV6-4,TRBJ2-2,TGTGCCAGCAGTGGTCGAGCGGGAGAGGACACCGGGGAGCTGTTTTTT,CASSGRAGEDTGELFF
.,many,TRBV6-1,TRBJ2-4,TGTGCCAGCAGTCCGGACAGCACCAAAAACATTCAGTACTTC,CASSPDSTKNIQYF
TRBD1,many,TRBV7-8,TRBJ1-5,TGTGCCAGCAGCGGAAGGGGACAGGGGGAGCCCCAGCATTTT,CASSGRGQGEPQHF
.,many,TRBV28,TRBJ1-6,TGTGCCAGCAGCCGCGGACTTGAACTCCACTTT,CASSRGLELHF
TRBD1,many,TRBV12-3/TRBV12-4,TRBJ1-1,TGTGCCAGCAGTCTTATGGGACAGGGGGAGGGTTTCTTT,CASSLMGQGEGFF
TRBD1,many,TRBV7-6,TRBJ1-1,TGTGCCAGCAGCTCAGACAGGGAGTTCCCTGAAGCTTTCTTT,CASSSDREFPEAFF
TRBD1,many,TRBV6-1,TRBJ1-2,TGTGCCAGCAGTGAACGGGACAGGTCGTATGGAAGGAGTGGCTACACCTTC,CASSERDRSYGRSGYTF
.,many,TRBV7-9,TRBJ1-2,TGTGCCAGCAGCTTAATGTTCGGGGGGGCCGCTAACTATGGCTACACCTTC,CASSLMFGGAANYGYTF
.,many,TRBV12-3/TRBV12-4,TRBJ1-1,TGTGCCAGCAGTTTCGGATCCACTGAAGCTTTCTTT,CASSFGSTEAFF
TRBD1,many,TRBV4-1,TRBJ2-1,TGCGCCAGCAGCCAAGATGTGGGGACAGGCTCCTATGAGCAGTTCTTC,CASSQDVGTGSYEQFF
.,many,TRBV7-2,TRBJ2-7,TGTGCCAGCAGCTCACCGAGCCTCCCCTACGAGCAGTACTTC,CASSSPSLPYEQYF